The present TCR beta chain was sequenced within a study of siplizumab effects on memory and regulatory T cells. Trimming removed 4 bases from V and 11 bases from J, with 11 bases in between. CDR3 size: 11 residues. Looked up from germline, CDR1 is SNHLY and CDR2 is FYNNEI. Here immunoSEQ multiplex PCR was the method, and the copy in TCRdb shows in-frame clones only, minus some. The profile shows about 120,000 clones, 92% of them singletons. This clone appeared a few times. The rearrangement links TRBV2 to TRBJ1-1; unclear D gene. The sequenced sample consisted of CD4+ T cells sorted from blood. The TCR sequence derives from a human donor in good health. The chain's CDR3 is CASSGNQRAFF. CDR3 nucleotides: TGTGCCAGCAGTGGCAACCAACGTGCTTTCTTT.